This TCR beta chain was recorded in a study of PD-L1 blockade in urothelial cancer. Study-wide context: After treatment start, blood was analyzed at 3 weeks (second dose) and at 6 weeks.

This sample's time point: peripheral blood 6 weeks after treatment start. The germline CDR1 and CDR2 sequences are SGHTA and FQGNSA. V was cut by 5 bases and J by 5 bases, with 21 bases left in between. The length of the CDR3 is 17 residues. The authors spiked synthetic TCR analog templates into each PCR. TCRdb's table, derived via immunoSEQ multiplex PCR, lists solely in-frame clones and lacks some. Altogether 45,000 to 60,000 clones are present, 88% being singletons, with the ten largest covering 2.4%. This chain links TRBV7-2 with TRBJ2-2; D perhaps matches TRBD2 (7 bases). The input for sequencing was PBMCs, taken around atezolizumab (anti-PD-L1) treatment. The receptor was derived from a man aged 55 to 70 with urothelial cancer. CDR3 nucleotides: TGTGCCAGCAGCCCCCCGGCCGGGGGGCGCGGGACCGGGGAGCTGTTTTTT. Translated, it gives CASSPPAGGRGTGELFF.